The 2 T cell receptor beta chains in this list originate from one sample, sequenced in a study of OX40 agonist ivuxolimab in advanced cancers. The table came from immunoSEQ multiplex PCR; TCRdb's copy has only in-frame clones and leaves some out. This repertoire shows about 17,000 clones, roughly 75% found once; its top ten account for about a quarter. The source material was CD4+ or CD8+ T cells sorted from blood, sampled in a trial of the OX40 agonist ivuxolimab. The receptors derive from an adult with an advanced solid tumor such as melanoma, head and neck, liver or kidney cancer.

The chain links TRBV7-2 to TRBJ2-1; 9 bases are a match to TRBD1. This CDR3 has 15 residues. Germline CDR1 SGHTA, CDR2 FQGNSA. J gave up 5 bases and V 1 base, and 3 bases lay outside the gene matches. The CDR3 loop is CASSLGGQGNNEQFF. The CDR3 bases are TGTGCCAGCAGCTTAGGGGGACAGGGTAACAATGAGCAGTTCTTC.

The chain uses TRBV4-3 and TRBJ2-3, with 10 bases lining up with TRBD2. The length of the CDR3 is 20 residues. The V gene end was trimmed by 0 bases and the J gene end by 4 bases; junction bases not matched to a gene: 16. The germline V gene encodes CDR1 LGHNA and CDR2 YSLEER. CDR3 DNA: TGCGCCAGCAGCCAAGAAGGCCCGACGGCTAGCGGGAGTCCCCCAGATACGCAGTATTTT. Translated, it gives CASSQEGPTASGSPPDTQYF.